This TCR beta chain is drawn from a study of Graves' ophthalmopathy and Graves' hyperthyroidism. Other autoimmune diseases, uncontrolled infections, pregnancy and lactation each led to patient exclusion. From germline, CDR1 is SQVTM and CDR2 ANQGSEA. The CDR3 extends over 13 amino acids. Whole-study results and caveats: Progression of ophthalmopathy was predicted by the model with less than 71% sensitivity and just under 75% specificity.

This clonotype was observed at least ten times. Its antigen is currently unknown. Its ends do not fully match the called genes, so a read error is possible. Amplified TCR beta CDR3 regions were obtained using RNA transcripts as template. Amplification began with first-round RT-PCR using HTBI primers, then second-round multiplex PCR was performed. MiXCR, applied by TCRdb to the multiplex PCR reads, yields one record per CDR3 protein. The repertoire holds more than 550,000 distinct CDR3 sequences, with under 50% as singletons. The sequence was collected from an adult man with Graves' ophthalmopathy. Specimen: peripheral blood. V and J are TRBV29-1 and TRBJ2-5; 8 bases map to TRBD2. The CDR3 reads CSVDGTSQGTQYF. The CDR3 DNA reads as TGCAGCGTTGACGGGACTAGTCAAGGGACCCAGTACTTC.